This T cell receptor beta chain was recorded in a study of T cells in Graves' hyperthyroidism and ophthalmopathy. General study results and limits: Onset of ophthalmopathy came a median roughly 6.9 months after the model predicted it.

From RNA transcripts, TCR beta CDR3 regions were amplified. The primer set for the first-round RT-PCR of the TCR CDR3 was HTBI. MiXCR, applied by TCRdb to the multiplex PCR reads, yields one record per CDR3 protein. This repertoire shows hundreds of thousands of distinct CDR3 sequences, around 39% found once; its top ten account for approximately 10%. This clonotype was seen more than once but under ten times. No antigen is known for it. The diagnoses drew upon clinical symptoms, serum thyroxine and TRAb, thyroid ultrasound and orbital computed tomography. There are 13 residues in the CDR3. CDR1 PRHDT and CDR2 FYEKMQ come from the germline V gene (reference sequence). The germline V and J ends were trimmed by 4 bases and 2 bases, with 8 bases remaining between them.

This sequence was found in a man between 18 and 35 years old with Graves' hyperthyroidism. The chain uses TRBV13 and TRBJ2-5; D is undetermined. Input material: blood. The CDR3 is CASSYSPQETQYF. The CDR3 nucleotides read TGTGCCAGCAGCTACTCGCCACAAGAGACCCAGTACTTC.